The rows below give T cell receptor beta chains drawn from one sample of a study of cytomegalovirus exposure and HLA in healthy donors. Sequenced by immunoSEQ multiplex PCR; TCRdb stores in-frame clones only, minus some. This table holds about 90,000 clones, 60% to 80% found once. The specimen was PBMCs. Receptors were obtained from a woman in her fifties or sixties in good health and CMV-seropositive. Both conserved end residues are part of each CDR3. D genes are given only for firm matches. The listing skips clone size in some rows; elsewhere it reads once, few, many or a size class.

D: TRBD1
size: .
length: 14
V: TRBV5-4
J: TRBJ2-2
DNA: TGTGCCAGCAGCTGGACAGGGTCCACCGGGGAGCTGTTTTTT
CDR3: CASSWTGSTGELFF

D: .
size: .
length: 15
V: TRBV2
J: TRBJ2-5
DNA: TGTGCCAGCAGTGTAAGGGCCAGCGGCCAAGAGACCCAGTACTTC
CDR3: CASSVRASGQETQYF

D: .
size: .
length: 15
V: TRBV15
J: TRBJ2-2
DNA: TGTGCCACCAGCAGAGTAGCCAGCTACACCGGGGAGCTGTTTTTT
CDR3: CATSRVASYTGELFF

D: .
size: few
length: 11
V: TRBV29-1
J: TRBJ1-1
DNA: TGCAGCGTAGCCACGAACACTGAAGCTTTCTTT
CDR3: CSVATNTEAFF

D: .
size: .
length: 15
V: TRBV19
J: TRBJ2-7
DNA: TGTGCCAGTAGTATAGGGGGACACCCAGCCTACGAGCAGTACTTC
CDR3: CASSIGGHPAYEQYF

D: .
size: .
length: 16
V: TRBV6-6
J: TRBJ2-3
DNA: TGTGCCAGCAGCTCGAGCCCCGCAGGGCGCACAGATACGCAGTATTTT
CDR3: CASSSSPAGRTDTQYF

D: .
size: .
length: 14
V: TRBV7-8
J: TRBJ2-1
DNA: TGTGCCAGCAGCCTATTGGAGAACTTAGGTGTGCAGTTCTTC
CDR3: CASSLLENLGVQFF

D: .
size: .
length: 14
V: TRBV25-1
J: TRBJ1-4
DNA: TGTTCCAAAATCTCACGGCAGGGAGGTGAAAAACTGTTTTTT
CDR3: CSKISRQGGEKLFF

D: .
size: once
length: 15
V: TRBV7-6
J: TRBJ2-6
DNA: TGTGCCAGCAGCTCCGTAAACTCTGGGGCCAACGTCCTGACTTTC
CDR3: CASSSVNSGANVLTF

D: .
size: few
length: 17
V: TRBV11-2
J: TRBJ2-7
DNA: TGTGCCAGCAGCTTAGATCAGGGGACTAATACGTTCTACGAGCAGTACTTC
CDR3: CASSLDQGTNTFYEQYF

D: .
size: .
length: 17
V: TRBV21-1
J: TRBJ2-1
DNA: TGTGCCAGCAGCCGTCAAAGAATACTAGCAGCCGACAATGAGCAGTTCTTC
CDR3: CASSRQRILAADNEQFF

D: TRBD1
size: few
length: 13
V: TRBV18
J: TRBJ1-1
DNA: TGTGCCAGCTCCCTGGAGGGACAGGATAAAGCTTTCTTT
CDR3: CASSLEGQDKAFF

D: .
size: .
length: 16
V: TRBV6-4
J: TRBJ2-3
DNA: TGTGCCAGCAGTGACTCCGCGCGCTCTAGCACAGATACGCAGTATTTT
CDR3: CASSDSARSSTDTQYF

D: .
size: .
length: 17
V: TRBV7-9
J: TRBJ1-1
DNA: TGTGCCAGCAGCTCCCGCGGGGGGGCCCTCATGAACACTGAAGCTTTCTTT
CDR3: CASSSRGGALMNTEAFF

D: TRBD1
size: .
length: 16
V: TRBV28
J: TRBJ1-2
DNA: TGTGCCAGCAGTTTGATCGGTCGGGACAGGGCGAATGGCTACACCTTC
CDR3: CASSLIGRDRANGYTF